This T cell receptor (beta chain) stems from a study of T cells expressing NK-cell markers. Study findings and constraints: Similarly, these clonotypes led the CD3+CD56-NKG2C+ fraction as well in a handful of donors.

For this clonotype: As yet, its antigen is unknown.

From its re-call of the 5' RACE reads, TCRdb lists each CDR3 protein once, without DNA. The sample yields about 300,000 distinct CDR3 sequences, of which the top ten take up around 4.3%. This receptor was taken from a woman between 18 and 75 years old in good health. Specimen: blood T cells: a sorted CD56 or NKG2C T cell subset, CD4+ or CD8+ T cells, or bulk PBMC T cells (not recorded which).

Here the CDR3 reads CASSPSGNTDTQYF. V is TRBV18 and J is TRBJ2-3; TCRdb's D call of TRBD2 is untestable without DNA. The CDR3 sequence is 14 residues long. The germline CDR1 and CDR2 sequences are KGHSH and LQKENI.